Presented here are 11 T cell receptor beta chains from one specimen sequenced in a study of cytomegalovirus exposure and HLA in healthy donors. Primers for the PCR totalled 60 Vbeta and 13 Jbeta. The method was immunoSEQ multiplex PCR; TCRdb's version includes in-frame clones alone and lacks a portion of them. The sample includes approximately 61,000 clones, about 60% of them seen just once. Sequencing was done on a sample of PBMCs. The source is a woman in her forties or fifties in good health and CMV-seronegative.

The chain carries TRBV15 and TRBJ2-3; 8 bases agree with TRBD2. Per germline, CDR1 LNHNV and CDR2 YYDKDF (reference sequence). CDR3 size: 15 residues. The J segment lost 6 bases and the V segment lost 3 bases, leaving 8 bases of the junction unmatched. The CDR3 DNA sequence: TGTGCCACCAGCAGGATGCGGACTAGCTCGGATACGCAGTATTTT. This gives the protein CATSRMRTSSDTQYF.

The rearrangement uses TRBV15 and TRBJ1-1; D is unclear. The V gene's germline CDR1 is LNHNV and CDR2 YYDKDF (reference sequence). This CDR3 region has 13 residues. V lost 0 bases to trimming and J lost 3 bases, with 5 bases between them. The DNA for the CDR3 is TGTGCCACCAGCAGAGACAGATACACTGAAGCTTTCTTT. Its translation: CATSRDRYTEAFF.

This sequence joins TRBV5-1 and TRBJ1-1; D gene uncertain. The CDR3 is 14 residues long. V was clipped by 0 bases and J by 10 bases, with 16 bases between them. CDR1 is SGHRS and CDR2 is YFSETQ in the germline V gene. CDR3 amino acids: CASSLEGTGIAAFF. As DNA, the CDR3 is TGCGCCAGCAGCTTGGAGGGTACGGGGATCGCAGCTTTCTTT. Full variable domain (remainder filled in from reference TRBV5-1 and TRBJ1-1): KAGVTQTPRYLIKTRGQQVTLSCSPISGHRSVSWYQQTPGQGLQFLFEYFSETQRNKGNFPGRFSGRQFSNSRSEMNVSTLELGDSALYLCASSLEGTGIAAFFGQGTRLTVV.

This chain connects TRBV7-8 to TRBJ2-5; 7 bases map to TRBD1. Germline assignment: CDR1 SGHVS and CDR2 FQNEAQ. This CDR3 has 16 amino acids. The V and J ends lost 5 bases and 2 bases, in that order; junction bases with no gene match: 11. This chain's CDR3 is CASSVVTGVPQETQYF. The CDR3 nucleotides are TGTGCCAGCAGCGTGGTCACAGGGGTCCCGCAAGAGACCCAGTACTTC. The whole variable domain, filled in from reference TRBV7-8 and TRBJ2-5, reads GAGVSQSPRYKVAKRGQDVALRCDPISGHVSLFWYQQALGQGPEFLTYFQNEAQLDKSGLPSDRFFAERPEGSVSTLKIQRTQQEDSAVYLCASSVVTGVPQETQYFGPGTRLLVL.

The chain carries TRBV2 and TRBJ1-5; D gene ambiguous. Germline values: CDR1 SNHLY, CDR2 FYNNEI. The V gene lost 6 bases and the J gene lost 12 bases, with 15 bases spanning the gap. The CDR3 has 12 residues. The CDR3 nucleotides are TGTGCCAGCAGCACACTCGGAGAGTACCAGCATTTT. Encoded protein: CASSTLGEYQHF. Using reference TRBV2 and TRBJ1-5 for the parts outside the CDR3, the full variable domain is EPEVTQTPSHQVTQMGQEVILRCVPISNHLYFYWYRQILGQKVEFLVSFYNNEISEKSEIFDDQFSVERPDGSNFTLKIRSTKLEDSAMYFCASSTLGEYQHFGDGTRLSIL.

The chain employs TRBV4-2 and TRBJ2-7, with D perhaps TRBD1 (5 bases). The CDR3 contains 16 residues. Germline CDR1 LGHNA, CDR2 YNFKEQ. The germline V and J ends were trimmed by 1 base and 2 bases, with 15 bases remaining between them. Here the CDR3 DNA reads TGTGCCAGCAGCCAAGGGGGCCCCGCACCTACCTACGAGCAGTACTTC. This translates into CASSQGGPAPTYEQYF.

The CDR3: CATSRVGAGGANVLTF. In DNA form, the CDR3 reads TGTGCCACCAGCAGAGTAGGGGCGGGAGGGGCCAACGTCCTGACTTTC. V usage is TRBV15 and J usage is TRBJ2-6; D perhaps matches TRBD2 (6 bases). Germline V gives CDR1 LNHNV, CDR2 YYDKDF (reference sequence). V gave up 1 base and J gave up 4 bases, with 11 bases separating them. The CDR3 spans 16 residues.

CDR3 region: CASSSLVAATNEKLFF. In DNA, the CDR3 is TGTGCCAGCAGTTCCCTAGTAGCCGCAACTAATGAAAAACTGTTTTTT. The chain is built from TRBV6-6 and TRBJ1-4; D remains ambiguous. CDR1 is MNHNY, CDR2 SVGAGI, per germline (reference sequence). V was shortened by 4 bases and J by 0 bases, with 12 bases between the two germline ends. This CDR3 is built from 16 residues.

The chain has TRBV5-1 and TRBJ1-2, with a weak D call TRBD1 (6 bases). Trimming took off 1 base at V and 0 bases at J, with 10 bases between the two ends. Germline CDR1 SGHRS, CDR2 YFSETQ. This CDR3 is 15 amino acids long. Here the CDR3 reads CASSLRAGANYGYTF. The CDR3 region has the DNA TGCGCCAGCAGCTTGCGCGCAGGGGCTAACTATGGCTACACCTTC.

The chain carries TRBV2 and TRBJ2-7, with 8 bases fitting TRBD2. The V and J ends lost 3 bases and 5 bases, in that order; junction bases with no gene match: 12. The CDR3 consists of 16 residues. Germline CDR1 and CDR2: SNHLY and FYNNEI. The CDR3 DNA reads as TGTGCCAGCAGTGACCTCAGAGCGGGAGCTCTACACGAGCAGTACTTC. Amino acids: CASSDLRAGALHEQYF.

The chain uses TRBV7-8 and TRBJ1-4; D may be TRBD1 (5 bases). The V end lost 1 base, the J end lost 4 bases, and 7 bases lay between the germline ends. The CDR3 consists of 14 residues. The germline gives CDR1 SGHVS, CDR2 FQNEAQ. In nucleotides, the CDR3 is TGTGCCAGCAGCTTAGGGAGGGGTAATGAAAAACTGTTTTTT. Translated, it gives CASSLGRGNEKLFF.